A single TCR beta chain is shown here with its context. The sample is drawn from a study of blood T cell repertoires in COVID-19. The wider study: T cells, B-cell-depleted T cells, or PBMCs provided the cDNA or gDNA that served as material.

The repertoire was sequenced with immunoSEQ multiplex PCR; TCRdb's copy has only in-frame clones and lacks some. The sample consists of 240,000 or so clones, about 90% of them appearing once. Trimming stripped 4 bases from V and 6 bases from J, with 12 bases between. The CDR3 sequence is 13 residues long. The sequenced sample was PBMCs or T cells enriched from blood (not recorded which). The TCR sequence derives from a man aged 45-65 years who had been exposed to COVID-19. The chain couples TRBV12-3 or TRBV12-4 to TRBJ1-2; tentatively, D is TRBD1 (6 bases). The CDR3 loop reads CASSYGGQNGYTF. CDR3 DNA sequence: TGTGCCAGCAGTTACGGGGGGCAGAATGGCTACACCTTC.